Detailed here is one TCR beta chain. This sample was taken from a study of brain metastases from non-small cell lung cancer. TCRdb's table, derived via immunoSEQ multiplex PCR, lists solely in-frame clones and lacks some. Altogether over a thousand clones are present, under 90% being singletons, with the ten largest covering less than 15%. Germline lookup yields CDR1 LNHDA and CDR2 SQIVND (reference sequence). The CDR3 runs to 13 residues. Between the trimmed V and J ends, which lost 4 bases and 6 bases, there was a span of 10 bases. Sequenced sample: tissue from a brain metastasis. The TCR sequence derives from a donor aged 40 or over with non-small cell lung cancer. The rearrangement links TRBV19 to TRBJ1-5, with D perhaps TRBD1 (6 bases). CDR3 in amino acids: CASSTGVSQPQHF. The CDR3 DNA sequence: TGTGCCAGTAGTACAGGGGTGAGTCAGCCCCAGCATTTT.